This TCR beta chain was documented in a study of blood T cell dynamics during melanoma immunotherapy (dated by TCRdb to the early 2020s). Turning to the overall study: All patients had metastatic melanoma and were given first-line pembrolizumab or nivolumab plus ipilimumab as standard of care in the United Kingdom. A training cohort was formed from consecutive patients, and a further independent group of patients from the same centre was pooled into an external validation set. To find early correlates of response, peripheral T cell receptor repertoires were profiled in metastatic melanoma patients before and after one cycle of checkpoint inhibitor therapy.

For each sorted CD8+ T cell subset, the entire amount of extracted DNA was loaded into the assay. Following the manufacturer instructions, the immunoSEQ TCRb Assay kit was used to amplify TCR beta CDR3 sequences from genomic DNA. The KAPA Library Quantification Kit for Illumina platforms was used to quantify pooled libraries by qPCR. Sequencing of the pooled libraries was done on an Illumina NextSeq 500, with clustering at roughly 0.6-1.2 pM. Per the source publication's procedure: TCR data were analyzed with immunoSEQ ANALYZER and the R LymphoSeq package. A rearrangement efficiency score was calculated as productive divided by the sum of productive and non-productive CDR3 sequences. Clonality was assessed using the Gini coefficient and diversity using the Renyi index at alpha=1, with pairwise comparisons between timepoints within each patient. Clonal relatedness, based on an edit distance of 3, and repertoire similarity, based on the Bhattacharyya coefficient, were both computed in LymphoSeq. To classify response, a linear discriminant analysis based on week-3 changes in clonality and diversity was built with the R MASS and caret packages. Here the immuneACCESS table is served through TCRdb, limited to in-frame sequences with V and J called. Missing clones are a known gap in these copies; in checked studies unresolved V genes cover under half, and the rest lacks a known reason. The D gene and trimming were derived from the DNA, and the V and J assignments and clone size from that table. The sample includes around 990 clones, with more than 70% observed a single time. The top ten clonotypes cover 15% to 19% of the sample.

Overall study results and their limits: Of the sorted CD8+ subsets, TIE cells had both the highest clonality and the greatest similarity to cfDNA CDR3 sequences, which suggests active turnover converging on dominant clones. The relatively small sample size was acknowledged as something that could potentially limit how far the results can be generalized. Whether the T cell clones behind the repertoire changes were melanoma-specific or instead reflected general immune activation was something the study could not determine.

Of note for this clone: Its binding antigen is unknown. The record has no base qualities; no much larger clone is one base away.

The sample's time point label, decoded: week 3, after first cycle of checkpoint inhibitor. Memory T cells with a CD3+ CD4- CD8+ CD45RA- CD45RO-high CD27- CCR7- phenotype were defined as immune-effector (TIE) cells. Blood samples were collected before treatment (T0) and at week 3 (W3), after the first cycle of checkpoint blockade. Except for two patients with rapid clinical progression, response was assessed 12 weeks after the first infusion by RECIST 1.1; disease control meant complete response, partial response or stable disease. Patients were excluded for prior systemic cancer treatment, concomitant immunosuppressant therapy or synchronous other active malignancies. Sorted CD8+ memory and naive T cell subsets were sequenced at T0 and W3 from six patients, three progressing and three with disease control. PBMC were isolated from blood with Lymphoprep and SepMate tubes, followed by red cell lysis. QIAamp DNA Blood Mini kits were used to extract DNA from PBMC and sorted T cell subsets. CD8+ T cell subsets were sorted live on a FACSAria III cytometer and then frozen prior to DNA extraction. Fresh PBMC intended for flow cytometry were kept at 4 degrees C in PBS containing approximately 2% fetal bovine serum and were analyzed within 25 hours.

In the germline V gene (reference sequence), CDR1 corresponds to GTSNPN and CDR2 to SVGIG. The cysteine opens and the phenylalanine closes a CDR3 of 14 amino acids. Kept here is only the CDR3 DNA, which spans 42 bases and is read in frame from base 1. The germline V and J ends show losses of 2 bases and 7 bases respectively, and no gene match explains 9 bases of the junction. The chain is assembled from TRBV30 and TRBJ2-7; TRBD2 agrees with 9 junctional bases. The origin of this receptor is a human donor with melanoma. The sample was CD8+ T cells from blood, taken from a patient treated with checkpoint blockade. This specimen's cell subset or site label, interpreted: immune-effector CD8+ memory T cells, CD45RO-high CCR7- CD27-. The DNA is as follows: TGTGCCTGGAGTAGAGCGGGAGGCGCTGGTGAGCAGTACTTC. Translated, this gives CAWSRAGGAGEQYF.